The 29 T cell receptor beta chains presented below share a single source sample, sequenced in a study of T cells and Merkel cell carcinoma outcomes (dated by TCRdb to 2019 to 2021). The method behind the library was the immunoSEQ multiplex PCR assay. TCRdb obtained this table from immuneACCESS and retained in-frame rearrangements with V and J assigned. These tables miss some clones; where compared with another copy, unresolved V genes account for less than half of the shortfall, and the remainder is unexplained. The sample has fewer than 9,500 clones on record, roughly 80% of them singletons. The top ten clones comprise around 2.4% of the sample. Source material: tumor tissue from Merkel cell carcinoma. These receptors originate from a human donor with Merkel cell carcinoma.

The rearrangement links TRBV6-5 to TRBJ1-1; D is unresolved. The germline gives CDR1 MNHEY, CDR2 SVGAGI. V lost 7 bases to trimming and J lost 8 bases, with 17 bases between them. The CDR3 runs to 13 residues. The CDR3 is CASTSSQTAEAFF. The CDR3 DNA follows: TGTGCCAGCACCTCATCCCAGACCGCGGAAGCTTTCTTT.

This sequence joins TRBV5-1 and TRBJ1-4; tentatively, D is TRBD1 (5 bases). The CDR3 is 16 amino acids. Germline lookup yields CDR1 SGHRS and CDR2 YFSETQ. V gave up 1 base and J gave up 7 bases, with 17 bases separating them. This CDR3 reads CASSLNVAGRGEKLFF. Written as DNA, the CDR3 is TGCGCCAGCAGCTTGAACGTCGCAGGGAGAGGTGAAAAACTGTTTTTT.

The rearrangement links TRBV9 to TRBJ2-3; D uncertain. Trimming left V 4 bases short and J 2 bases short, with 2 bases between. The CDR3 length is 11 residues. Germline V lookup: CDR1 SGDLS, CDR2 YYNGEE. The CDR3: CASSLTDTQYF. The CDR3 DNA is TGTGCCAGCAGCCTCACAGATACGCAGTATTTT.

V is TRBV29-1 and J is TRBJ2-7, with D maybe TRBD1 (6 bases). This CDR3 contains 11 residues. Looked up from germline, CDR1 is SQVTM and CDR2 is ANQGSEA. V was trimmed by 7 bases and J by 2 bases, leaving 9 bases between them. In nucleotides, the CDR3 is TGCAGCGCCCGGGACACCTACGAGCAGTACTTC. It is translated as CSARDTYEQYF.

The chain is built from TRBV19 and TRBJ1-4, with D possibly TRBD1 on 5 matching bases. Looked up from germline, CDR1 is LNHDA and CDR2 is SQIVND (reference sequence). This CDR3 comprises 13 residues. With 5 bases removed from V and 11 bases from J, the gap between germline ends came to 15 bases. CDR3 sequence reads: CASSPAGISKLFF. For the CDR3, the DNA is TGTGCCAGTAGTCCCGCAGGGATTAGCAAACTGTTTTTT.

This clone was recorded once. V is TRBV5-4 and J is TRBJ2-1, with 10 nucleotides matching TRBD2. CDR3 length equals 16 residues. Germline CDR1 and CDR2: SGHNT and YYREEE (reference sequence). V lost 4 bases, J lost 8 bases, and 12 bases stayed unmatched. CDR3 protein: CASSEPQRGGTDEQFF. CDR3 DNA sequence: TGTGCCAGCAGCGAACCTCAGCGGGGGGGAACGGATGAGCAGTTCTTC.

The gene calls are TRBV18 and TRBJ2-7, with TRBD1 matching 9 bases. The germline V gene has CDR1 KGHSH and CDR2 LQKENI. The CDR3 has 16 amino acids. V lost 1 base, J lost 6 bases, and 10 bases stayed unmatched. The CDR3 reads CASSPLSRDRAREQYF. The CDR3 region has the DNA TGTGCCAGCTCACCACTCTCCCGGGACAGGGCTCGCGAGCAGTACTTC. The variable domain in full, completed from reference TRBV18 and TRBJ2-7, reads NAGVMQNPRHLVRRRGQEARLRCSPMKGHSHVYWYRQLPEEGLKFMVYLQKENIIDESGMPKERFSAEFPKEGPSILRIQQVVRGDSAAYFCASSPLSRDRAREQYFGPGTRLTVT.

The chain employs TRBV28 and TRBJ1-1; D may be TRBD1 (6 bases). Trimming removed 6 bases from V and 2 bases from J, with 10 bases in between. The CDR3 consists of 13 residues. Germline CDR1 and CDR2: MDHEN and SYDVKM. CDR3 amino acids: CASRKDSNTEAFF. The CDR3 nucleotides read TGTGCCAGCAGGAAGGACAGTAACACTGAAGCTTTCTTT. Combining the CDR3 with reference TRBV28 and TRBJ1-1 gives the whole variable domain DVKVTQSSRYLVKRTGEKVFLECVQDMDHENMFWYRQDPGLGLRLIYFSYDVKMKEKGDIPEGYSVSREKKERFSLILESASTNQTSMYLCASRKDSNTEAFFGQGTRLTVV.

The chain couples TRBV5-1 to TRBJ2-3, with 10 bases lining up with TRBD2. The CDR3 has 14 amino acids. Trimming cost V 6 bases and J 3 bases; bases outside gene matches: 4. Per the germline V gene, CDR1 is SGHRS and CDR2 is YFSETQ. CDR3 in DNA: TGCGCCAGCAAAGCGGGGGGGAGAACAGATACGCAGTATTTT. Amino acids: CASKAGGRTDTQYF.

The rearrangement links TRBV6-5 to TRBJ1-6; TRBD1 aligns across 11 bases. Germline-derived CDR1 and CDR2 are MNHEY and SVGAGI. With 5 bases clipped from V and 10 bases from J, the junction kept 7 bases outside the gene matches. This CDR3 spans 15 amino acids. CDR3 protein: CASSTAGTGGSPLHF. The CDR3 bases are TGTGCCAGCAGTACTGCCGGGACAGGGGGATCACCCCTCCACTTT.

V gene TRBV9 combines with J gene TRBJ2-3; 7 bases are shared with TRBD1. After removal of 0 bases from V and 2 bases from J, the junction contained 9 bases not matched to a gene. From germline, CDR1 is SGDLS and CDR2 YYNGEE. This CDR3 has 17 amino acids. The CDR3 nucleotides read TGTGCCAGCAGCGTAGCTACAGGGGTAGGTTTCACAGATACGCAGTATTTT. This sequence encodes CASSVATGVGFTDTQYF.

The rearrangement links TRBV18 to TRBJ1-1; no reliable D call. Germline V gene data show CDR1 as KGHSH and CDR2 as LQKENI. V was pared by 4 bases and J by 1 base, with 10 bases between. The CDR3 covers 14 residues. The CDR3 protein is CASSHTESNTEAFF. The CDR3 coding sequence is TGTGCCAGCTCACATACCGAATCGAACACTGAAGCTTTCTTT. Full variable domain (missing parts from reference TRBV18 and TRBJ1-1): NAGVMQNPRHLVRRRGQEARLRCSPMKGHSHVYWYRQLPEEGLKFMVYLQKENIIDESGMPKERFSAEFPKEGPSILRIQQVVRGDSAAYFCASSHTESNTEAFFGQGTRLTVV.

The genes are TRBV6-1 and TRBJ2-5; either TRBD1 or TRBD2 may fit D (5 bases each). The CDR3 extends over 13 amino acids. Trimming stripped 7 bases from V and 5 bases from J, with 14 bases between. Per the germline V gene, CDR1 is MNHNS and CDR2 is SASEGT. As DNA, the CDR3 is TGTGCCAGCATGGGACCCCAACGGGAGACCCAGTACTTC. It translates to CASMGPQRETQYF.

The chain employs TRBV5-1 and TRBJ1-6; 10 nucleotides match TRBD1. The trim removed 4 bases at V and 9 bases at J, leaving 10 bases unmatched. In germline, CDR1 is SGHRS, CDR2 YFSETQ. The length of the CDR3 is 16 residues. CDR3 in DNA: TGCGCCAGCAGCCCATCAGGACAGGGGGTTGGTTCACCCCTCCACTTT. Protein sequence: CASSPSGQGVGSPLHF.

This clone was recorded a few times. The genes are TRBV4-3 and TRBJ2-2; TRBD1 agrees at 7 bases. V lost 6 bases and J lost 0; bases outside the gene matches: 4. CDR1 and CDR2 from the germline V gene are LGHNA and YSLEER. The CDR3 contains 15 residues. The CDR3 protein is CASRLGTANTGELFF. In nucleotides, the CDR3 is TGCGCCAGCAGGCTCGGGACAGCGAACACCGGGGAGCTGTTTTTT.

The V and J genes are TRBV19 and TRBJ2-3; D perhaps matches TRBD2 (5 bases). The CDR3 is 15 amino acids. CDR1 is LNHDA, CDR2 SQIVND, per germline (reference sequence). V was shortened by 7 bases and J by 3 bases, with 17 bases between the two germline ends. CDR3 sequence reads: CASTANRLRTDTQYF. CDR3 DNA: TGTGCCAGTACGGCAAACAGACTAAGGACAGATACGCAGTATTTT. Full variable domain (outside the CDR3, taken from reference TRBV19 and TRBJ2-3): DGGITQSPKYLFRKEGQNVTLSCEQNLNHDAMYWYRQDPGQGLRLIYYSQIVNDFQKGDIAEGYSVSREKKESFPLTVTSAQKNPTAFYLCASTANRLRTDTQYFGPGTRLTVL.

V usage is TRBV7-2 and J usage is TRBJ2-5; maybe TRBD1 (6 bases). The ends were cut back, 5 bases at V and 5 bases at J, with 15 bases in the middle. The CDR3 loop spans 14 amino acids. Germline lookup yields CDR1 SGHTA and CDR2 FQGNSA. CDR3 sequence: CASSPRTVAETQYF. For the CDR3, the DNA is TGTGCCAGCAGCCCGAGGACAGTAGCGGAGACCCAGTACTTC.

This chain uses TRBV29-1 with TRBJ1-1; 10 bases agree with TRBD1. The CDR3 has 11 amino acids. The junction had 1 base not matched to a gene; V was cut back by 7 bases and J by 5 bases. In germline, CDR1 is SQVTM, CDR2 ANQGSEA. CDR3 coding DNA: TGCAGCGGGGACAGGGGAACTGAAGCTTTCTTT. Protein sequence: CSGDRGTEAFF.

On this clone itself: The junction does not match germline at one end; this may be a read error. J is TRBJ1-6 and V is TRBV4-2, with a weak D call TRBD1 (6 bases). The CDR3 loop spans 15 amino acids. Germline CDR1 LGHNA, CDR2 YNFKEQ. The CDR3 region is CVSSRQQGGNSPLHF. The CDR3 DNA sequence: TGTGTCAGCAGCCGACAACAGGGAGGCAATTCACCCCTCCACTTT.

This chain uses TRBV5-1 with TRBJ2-7; 8 positions match TRBD1. The trim removed 3 bases at V and 4 bases at J, leaving 6 bases unmatched. Germline CDR1 and CDR2: SGHRS and YFSETQ. The CDR3 runs to 14 residues. The CDR3 coding sequence is TGCGCCAGCAGCTCTACAGGGGGAGCGTACGAGCAGTACTTC. Its protein is CASSSTGGAYEQYF. The whole variable domain, remainder taken from reference TRBV5-1 and TRBJ2-7, is KAGVTQTPRYLIKTRGQQVTLSCSPISGHRSVSWYQQTPGQGLQFLFEYFSETQRNKGNFPGRFSGRQFSNSRSEMNVSTLELGDSALYLCASSSTGGAYEQYFGPGTRLTVT.

The chain carries TRBV19 and TRBJ2-3; D is tentatively TRBD1 or TRBD2 (5 bases each). The CDR3 is made up of 16 amino acids. CDR1 is LNHDA, CDR2 SQIVND, per germline (reference sequence). Trimming removed 10 bases from V and 4 bases from J, with 24 bases in between. CDR3 sequence (DNA): TGTGCCACCGGAGAGGGGTTAAGGCCAGTGGCAGATACGCAGTATTTT. It specifies CATGEGLRPVADTQYF.

CDR3: CASSDGYEQYF. CDR3 DNA sequence: TGTGCCAGCAGTGATGGTTACGAGCAGTACTTC. The rearrangement joins TRBV25-1 to TRBJ2-7; no clear D gene. CDR1 MGHDK and CDR2 SYGVNS come from the germline V gene. This CDR3 is 11 amino acids long. Trimming shortened V by 3 bases and J by 4 bases, and 4 bases separated the two germline ends.

J is TRBJ2-5 and V is TRBV18; 9 bases fit TRBD2. CDR1 is KGHSH, CDR2 LQKENI, per germline. Germline trimming cut 6 bases from V and 5 bases from J; bases unmatched to any gene: 1. The CDR3 runs 12 residues. The chain's CDR3 is CASSGLAETQYF. The CDR3 DNA sequence: TGTGCCAGCTCGGGACTAGCTGAGACCCAGTACTTC.

V usage is TRBV7-9 and J usage is TRBJ1-2, with a weak D call TRBD1 (5 bases). There are 13 residues in the CDR3. The germline V and J ends were trimmed by 0 bases and 7 bases, with 9 bases remaining between them. Germline CDR1 reads SEHNR; CDR2 reads FQNEAQ (reference sequence). CDR3 in amino acids: CASSLAQGSGYTF. CDR3 sequence (DNA): TGTGCCAGCAGCTTAGCCCAGGGAAGTGGCTACACCTTC.

V is TRBV21-1 and J is TRBJ1-6; the DNA was not compared with TRBD1, the D call given in the table. TRBV21-1 is a pseudogene segment. This CDR3 contains 14 residues. The CDR3 protein is CASSIDRSYSPLHF. In DNA form, the CDR3 reads TGTGCCAGCAGCATAGACAGGTCTTATTCACCCCTCCACTTT.

This rearrangement joins TRBV6-6 to TRBJ1-5; D not resolved. V was shortened by 2 bases and J by 1 base, with 9 bases between the two germline ends. Germline V lookup: CDR1 MNHNY, CDR2 SVGAGI (reference sequence). This CDR3 spans 15 amino acids. In nucleotides, the CDR3 is TGTGCCAGCAGTTACGACGCGGGGAGCAATCAGCCCCAGCATTTT. Translated, it gives CASSYDAGSNQPQHF.

This clone was detected once. The V and J genes are TRBV6-5 and TRBJ2-7; D gene unclear. Trimming stripped 4 bases from V and 0 bases from J, with 10 bases between. The CDR3 sequence is 14 residues long. The V gene's germline CDR1 is MNHEY and CDR2 SVGAGI. CDR3 sequence: CASSSTYSSYEQYF. The CDR3 coding sequence is TGTGCCAGCAGTTCGACCTACAGCTCCTACGAGCAGTACTTC.

This chain links TRBV6-6 with TRBJ1-2, with 7 bases lining up with TRBD1. V trimming: 5 bases; J trimming: 1 base; junction bases outside the gene matches: 10. CDR1 and CDR2 from the germline V gene are MNHNY and SVGAGI (reference sequence). There are 16 residues in the CDR3. The CDR3 sequence: CASSPDRAHFNYGYTF. The CDR3 DNA reads TGTGCCAGCAGTCCCGACAGGGCCCATTTTAACTATGGCTACACCTTC.

As regards this clone: The junction shows a germline mismatch at one end, possibly a read error. The J gene is TRBJ1-2, the V gene TRBV14; no firm D call. Germline V gene lookup returns CDR1 SGHDN and CDR2 FVKESK. CDR3 size: 12 residues. The CDR3 nucleotides read TGTGCCAGCAGCCAGCAAAACTATGGCTATACCTTC. It yields the protein CASSQQNYGYTF.